This T cell receptor beta chain was obtained from a study of T cell repertoires in cytomegalovirus infection. TCRdb recomputed calls from the reads with MiXCR, one row per CDR3 protein. Of approximately 350,000 distinct CDR3 sequences listed, roughly 34% were seen once; the top ten hold 13%. This clonotype turned up a few times. Its antigen is still unknown. CDR3 length equals 14 residues. Germline V lookup: CDR1 LNHDA, CDR2 SQIVND (reference sequence). V was shortened by 1 base and J by 11 bases, with 15 bases between the two germline ends. The sample in question was cultured PBMCs, obtained from culture after CMV antigen stimulation. The receptor was isolated from a human donor in good health (CMV status not recorded). Some clones in this sample may be carry-over from other donors' samples. The chain uses TRBV19 and TRBJ2-1; TRBD2 is a possible D gene (6 bases). DNA for the CDR3: TGTGCCAGTAGTATAGTGTTAGGAGGGGATCAGCAGTTCTTC. As protein: CASSIVLGGDQQFF. The whole variable domain, remainder taken from reference TRBV19 and TRBJ2-1, is DGGITQSPKYLFRKEGQNVTLSCEQNLNHDAMYWYRQDPGQGLRLIYYSQIVNDFQKGDIAEGYSVSREKKESFPLTVTSAQKNPTAFYLCASSIVLGGDQQFFGPGTRLTVL.